These 26 T cell receptor beta chains originate from one sample sequenced in a study of T cell clonotyping in hematopoietic cell transplantation. The assay was immunoSEQ multiplex PCR, and TCRdb's table has in-frame clones only and misses some. This sample has about 12,000 clones; roughly 50% occur once, and the top ten carry 11%. What was sequenced was peripheral blood mononuclear cells. All receptors come from a middle-aged man in good health. Some clones in this sample may be carry-over from other donors' samples.

This clone has only a few counts. The genes are TRBV2 and TRBJ2-7; 8 nucleotides line up with TRBD2. Germline trimming cut 7 bases from V and 4 bases from J; bases unmatched to any gene: 6. This CDR3 contains 13 residues. Germline assignment: CDR1 SNHLY and CDR2 FYNNEI. CDR3 nucleotide sequence: TGTGCCAGCACGCGGGCTAGCGGGTACGAGCAGTACTTC. This encodes CASTRASGYEQYF.

The chain is built from TRBV29-1 and TRBJ2-3; no firm D call. Deletions cut 4 bases from V and 3 bases from J, with 14 bases between. Germline lookup yields CDR1 SQVTM and CDR2 ANQGSEA. The CDR3 has 14 residues. The CDR3 spells CSVVPSGGTDTQYF. In DNA, the CDR3 is TGCAGCGTTGTACCGTCTGGCGGAACAGATACGCAGTATTTT.

This clone appeared a few times. The chain combines TRBV29-1 with TRBJ1-1; no clear D. The CDR3 loop spans 13 amino acids. Germline V gene lookup returns CDR1 SQVTM and CDR2 ANQGSEA. Trimming shortened V by 6 bases and J by 1 base, and 12 bases separated the two germline ends. The CDR3 here is CSVAHTENTEAFF. The CDR3 nucleotides read TGCAGCGTGGCACACACAGAGAACACTGAAGCTTTCTTT.

The sample holds one count of this clone. The chain uses TRBV30 and TRBJ1-5; tentative D call: TRBD1 (5 bases). CDR1 and CDR2 (germline): GTSNPN, SVGIG (reference sequence). V shed 4 bases and J shed 1 base, with 11 bases lying between them. This CDR3 region has 14 residues. This CDR3 reads CAWNRGLSNQPQHF. The CDR3 region has the DNA TGTGCCTGGAATAGGGGCTTGAGCAATCAGCCCCAGCATTTT.

This rearrangement joins TRBV19 to TRBJ2-1, with D perhaps TRBD2 (5 bases). Germline V gives CDR1 LNHDA, CDR2 SQIVND (reference sequence). Trimming took off 5 bases at V and 0 bases at J, with 11 bases between the two ends. CDR3 size: 15 residues. CDR3 protein: CASSLGVPSYNEQFF. The CDR3 DNA follows: TGTGCCAGTAGTTTGGGAGTGCCCTCCTACAATGAGCAGTTCTTC.

The chain couples TRBV10-3 to TRBJ2-7; no firm D call. Trimming took 1 base from V and 3 from J, leaving 4 bases between them. The CDR3 length is 12 residues. The germline gives CDR1 ENHRY, CDR2 SYGVKD. CDR3 bases: TGTGCCATCAGTGAGTTAGACTACGAGCAGTACTTC. Its protein product is CAISELDYEQYF.

The chain couples TRBV19 to TRBJ2-2, with 15 bases identical to TRBD2. The CDR3 is 15 amino acids. After removal of 10 bases from V and 11 bases from J, the junction contained 11 bases not matched to a gene. CDR1 is LNHDA and CDR2 is SQIVND in the germline V gene (reference sequence). In nucleotides, the CDR3 is TGTGCCACTCGGACTAGCGGGAGGGGAGCCCGAGAGCTGTTTTTT. Amino acid sequence: CATRTSGRGARELFF.

The chain is built from TRBV19 and TRBJ1-1; possible D gene TRBD1, 6 bases. The CDR3 sequence is 11 residues long. With 8 bases removed from V and 10 bases from J, the gap between germline ends came to 14 bases. Germline V gene data show CDR1 as LNHDA and CDR2 as SQIVND (reference sequence). The CDR3: CASGPGHVAFF. The CDR3 nucleotides are TGTGCCAGTGGACCGGGACATGTAGCTTTCTTT.

The chain joins TRBV7-2 to TRBJ2-5, with unresolved D. Looked up from germline, CDR1 is SGHTA and CDR2 is FQGNSA. V was pared by 5 bases and J by 0 bases, with 7 bases between. This CDR3 is 13 amino acids long. As DNA, the CDR3 is TGTGCCAGCAGCCCCGCCGACCAAGAGACCCAGTACTTC. This gives the protein CASSPADQETQYF.

This rearrangement joins TRBV19 to TRBJ1-1; D call uncertain. V was shortened by 4 bases and J by 6 bases, with 21 bases between the two germline ends. The germline V gene encodes CDR1 LNHDA and CDR2 SQIVND (reference sequence). The CDR3 is made up of 16 amino acids. The CDR3 DNA follows: TGTGCCAGTAGTACCCTGGGTATGTTAGGATCTCCTGAAGCTTTCTTT. Translation gives CASSTLGMLGSPEAFF.

The chain is built from TRBV30 and TRBJ1-2; D unclear. There are 16 residues in the CDR3. V was pared by 0 bases and J by 0 bases, with 14 bases between. Germline values: CDR1 GTSNPN, CDR2 SVGIG (reference sequence). The CDR3 nucleotides read TGTGCCTGGAGTGTACAAGGGCAGGAGACTAACTATGGCTACACCTTC. This codes for CAWSVQGQETNYGYTF.

The chain has TRBV5-8 and TRBJ2-5, with D possibly being TRBD2 (5 bases). Trimming pared 4 bases from V and 3 bases from J, leaving 10 bases between. The germline gives CDR1 SGHTS, CDR2 YDEGEE. CDR3 length: 13 amino acids. The CDR3 coding sequence is TGTGCCAGCAGCCGAGGACTTGAAGAGACCCAGTACTTC. It is translated as CASSRGLEETQYF.

In its sample, this clone was seen a few times. This chain joins TRBV27 and TRBJ1-5, with a tentative D call TRBD1 (6 bases). Trimming removed 0 bases at V and 6 bases at J, with 12 bases between. The CDR3 length is 15 residues. The germline gives CDR1 MNHEY, CDR2 SMNVEV (reference sequence). CDR3 bases: TGTGCCAGCAGTTTATCATCCAGGGGTTTTCAGCCCCAGCATTTT. It codes for CASSLSSRGFQPQHF.

This clone was picked up a small number of times. This chain's CDR3 is CASSFTTNYEQYF. The CDR3 nucleotides read TGTGCCAGCAGCTTTACTACGAACTACGAGCAGTACTTC. This rearrangement joins TRBV7-6 to TRBJ2-7; D gene ambiguous. The CDR3 is 13 residues long. The V gene's germline CDR1 is SGHVS and CDR2 FNYEAQ. V lost 3 bases to trimming and J lost 3 bases, with 9 bases between them. The entire variable domain, with the rest obtained from reference TRBV7-6 and TRBJ2-7, is as follows: GAGVSQSPRYKVTKRGQDVALRCDPISGHVSLYWYRQALGQGPEFLTYFNYEAQQDKSGLPNDRFSAERPEGSISTLTIQRTEQRDSAMYRCASSFTTNYEQYFGPGTRLTVT.

This clone came up a few times. The chain employs TRBV19 and TRBJ2-5, with unresolved D. The CDR3 covers 12 residues. Trimming took 6 bases from V and 5 from J, leaving 10 bases between them. CDR1 is LNHDA, CDR2 SQIVND, per germline (reference sequence). In DNA, the CDR3 is TGTGCCAGTAGGTTGGCTGGGGAGACCCAGTACTTC. This encodes CASRLAGETQYF.

The V call is TRBV19, the J call TRBJ2-2; TRBD1 matches 9 bases. Germline V gene data show CDR1 as LNHDA and CDR2 as SQIVND (reference sequence). V gave up 7 bases and J gave up 7 bases; unmatched junction bases: 10. The CDR3 has 15 residues. CDR3 loop: CASKLTGGAGGELFF. The CDR3, as DNA: TGTGCCAGTAAGCTCACAGGGGGCGCTGGCGGGGAGCTGTTTTTT.

V gene TRBV5-1 combines with J gene TRBJ2-2; D is ambiguous. This CDR3 contains 16 residues. V lost 0 bases and J 0 bases, leaving 9 bases between the germline ends. Germline V gene data show CDR1 as SGHRS and CDR2 as YFSETQ. DNA of the CDR3: TGCGCCAGCAGCTTGGGAGTCCTCGCGAACACCGGGGAGCTGTTTTTT. Translated: CASSLGVLANTGELFF.

This clone was found a few times. CDR3 nucleotides: TGCGCCAGCAGCCCCGGGACTCCCGGTCGGGATGGCTACACCTTC. It codes for CASSPGTPGRDGYTF. The rearrangement joins TRBV4-3 to TRBJ1-2; D possibly corresponds to TRBD1 (5 bases). CDR1 LGHNA and CDR2 YSLEER come from the germline V gene. Between the trimmed V and J ends, which lost 4 bases and 6 bases, there was a span of 18 bases. This CDR3 has 15 residues.

This chain uses TRBV6-5 with TRBJ2-3; D is undetermined. The CDR3 loop spans 14 amino acids. V dropped 2 bases and J dropped 5 bases, with 11 bases sitting between them. In germline, CDR1 is MNHEY, CDR2 SVGAGI. The CDR3 DNA follows: TGTGCCAGCAGTTACACCTCTAGGTTAGATACGCAGTATTTT. It specifies CASSYTSRLDTQYF.

This clone is categorized as large. The chain has TRBV30 and TRBJ2-7; no definite D call. The V gene's germline CDR1 is GTSNPN and CDR2 SVGIG (reference sequence). This CDR3 has 13 residues. Trimming cost V 8 bases and J 0 bases, with 14 bases left between them. The DNA for the CDR3 is TGTGCCGCGGACGGTGAGCTCTCCTACGAGCAGTACTTC. Amino acid sequence: CAADGELSYEQYF.

The chain links TRBV19 to TRBJ1-2; D is unresolved. Trimming stripped 1 base from V and 6 bases from J, with 15 bases between. The CDR3 spans 15 residues. Germline V gene sequence: CDR1 LNHDA, CDR2 SQIVND (reference sequence). The CDR3 spells CASSIGTWAAHGYTF. The DNA for the CDR3 is TGTGCCAGTAGTATAGGCACGTGGGCGGCCCATGGCTACACCTTC.

V gene TRBV30 combines with J gene TRBJ2-3; D is possibly TRBD2 (5 bases). The germline V gene has CDR1 GTSNPN and CDR2 SVGIG (reference sequence). The CDR3 contains 15 residues. The V and J ends lost 3 bases and 2 bases respectively, with 15 bases between them. CDR3 nucleotide sequence: TGTGCCTGGAGGGTCCCGACTATTTACACAGATACGCAGTATTTT. It translates to CAWRVPTIYTDTQYF.

The chain uses TRBV30 and TRBJ1-6; no firm D call. This CDR3 has 11 amino acids. Germline-derived CDR1 and CDR2 are GTSNPN and SVGIG (reference sequence). Trimming stripped 5 bases from V and 3 bases from J, with 2 bases between. The CDR3 is CAWGYNSPLHF. The CDR3 bases are TGTGCCTGGGGCTATAATTCACCCCTCCACTTT. The full variable domain, with the rest looked up from reference TRBV30 and TRBJ1-6, is SQTIHQWPATLVQPVGSPLSLECTVEGTSNPNLYWYRQAAGRGLQLLFYSVGIGQISSEVPQNLSASRPQDRQFILSSKKLLLSDSGFYLCAWGYNSPLHFGNGTRLTVT.

As DNA, the CDR3 is TGCGCCAGCAGCTTGGTAGGACAGGGTCTCCACGAGCAGTACTTC. Translated, it gives CASSLVGQGLHEQYF. The J gene is TRBJ2-7, the V gene TRBV5-1, with 8 nucleotides matching TRBD1. This CDR3 region has 15 residues. The V and J ends lost 0 bases and 5 bases, in that order; junction bases with no gene match: 7. Germline V gene data show CDR1 as SGHRS and CDR2 as YFSETQ. The variable domain in full, completed from reference TRBV5-1 and TRBJ2-7, reads KAGVTQTPRYLIKTRGQQVTLSCSPISGHRSVSWYQQTPGQGLQFLFEYFSETQRNKGNFPGRFSGRQFSNSRSEMNVSTLELGDSALYLCASSLVGQGLHEQYFGPGTRLTVT.

By its share, this clone is medium-sized. The chain links TRBV28 to TRBJ2-7; D is unresolved. V was pared by 2 bases and J by 2 bases, with 7 bases between. CDR1 and CDR2 (germline): MDHEN, SYDVKM. The CDR3 has 13 amino acids. The CDR3 sequence is CASSLLLTYEQYF. DNA for the CDR3: TGTGCCAGCAGTTTACTCTTGACCTACGAGCAGTACTTC.

V gene TRBV29-1 combines with J gene TRBJ2-2; D perhaps matches TRBD1 (5 bases). The CDR3 totals 15 residues. Trimming cost V 5 bases and J 6 bases, with 19 bases left between them. Germline CDR1 reads SQVTM; CDR2 reads ANQGSEA. The CDR3 spells CSVRILQGSAGELFF. The CDR3 nucleotides are TGCAGCGTTCGAATCCTGCAGGGTTCCGCCGGGGAGCTGTTTTTT.